A selection of T cell receptor beta chains follows, all from one sample in a study of OX40 agonist ivuxolimab in advanced cancers. The assay was immunoSEQ multiplex PCR, and TCRdb's table has in-frame clones only and misses some. The sample consists of tens of thousands of clones, approximately 80% of them appearing once. Sequences were derived from CD4+ or CD8+ T cells sorted from blood, sampled in a trial of the OX40 agonist ivuxolimab. The source is an adult with an advanced solid tumor such as melanoma, head and neck, liver or kidney cancer. The CDR3 runs from the conserved cysteine through the conserved F or W. The order of the fields is clone size, J gene, D gene, V gene, CDR3 protein, CDR3 DNA. A D gene is named only where the DNA matches it firmly. Where a row states a size, it is once, few, many or the class of an expanded clone; other rows omit it.

size: NA; J: TRBJ2-3; D: TRBD2; V: TRBV30; CDR3: CAWSVAGGRGDTQYF; DNA: TGTGCCTGGAGTGTGGCGGGGGGGCGAGGAGATACGCAGTATTTT
size: NA; J: TRBJ1-2; D: NA; V: TRBV28; CDR3: CASKGVRDYGYTF; DNA: TGTGCCAGCAAAGGGGTGAGGGACTATGGCTACACCTTC
size: NA; J: TRBJ1-1; D: NA; V: TRBV11-3; CDR3: CASSSGGTGTEAFF; DNA: TGTGCCAGCAGCTCCGGGGGGACGGGCACTGAAGCTTTCTTT
size: NA; J: TRBJ2-3; D: TRBD2; V: TRBV4-2; CDR3: CASSPFSGAGDTDTQYF; DNA: TGTGCCAGCAGCCCGTTTTCGGGAGCGGGGGACACAGATACGCAGTATTTT
size: NA; J: TRBJ2-5; D: NA; V: TRBV6-5; CDR3: CASSYSKVNQETQYF; DNA: TGTGCCAGCAGTTACTCGAAGGTGAACCAAGAGACCCAGTACTTC
size: NA; J: TRBJ2-3; D: NA; V: TRBV6-1; CDR3: CASSELAGGNTQYF; DNA: TGTGCCAGCAGTGAACTAGCCGGAGGGAATACGCAGTATTTT
size: NA; J: TRBJ2-7; D: TRBD2; V: TRBV7-3; CDR3: CASSLLAGSYEQYF; DNA: TGTGCCAGCAGCTTATTAGCGGGGTCCTACGAGCAGTACTTC
size: NA; J: TRBJ2-2; D: NA; V: TRBV5-1; CDR3: CASSFSTGELFF; DNA: TGCGCCAGCAGCTTCTCTACCGGGGAGCTGTTTTTT
size: NA; J: TRBJ2-2; D: NA; V: TRBV30; CDR3: CASPGANTGELFF; DNA: TGTGCCTCCCCCGGAGCGAACACCGGGGAGCTGTTTTTT
size: NA; J: TRBJ2-7; D: TRBD1; V: TRBV10-1; CDR3: CASSKGDSYEQYF; DNA: TGCGCCAGCAGTAAGGGGGACAGCTACGAGCAGTACTTC
size: NA; J: TRBJ2-6; D: NA; V: TRBV5-1; CDR3: CASKPGGANVLTF; DNA: TGCGCCAGCAAACCTGGTGGGGCCAACGTCCTGACTTTC
size: NA; J: TRBJ2-7; D: TRBD1; V: TRBV5-5; CDR3: CASSLEAGGNYEQYF; DNA: TGTGCCAGCAGCTTGGAGGCAGGGGGCAACTACGAGCAGTACTTC
size: NA; J: TRBJ2-7; D: NA; V: TRBV7-9; CDR3: CASSLRPSSYEQYF; DNA: TGTGCCAGCAGCTTAAGGCCCTCCTCCTACGAGCAGTACTTC
size: NA; J: TRBJ1-5; D: TRBD1; V: TRBV9; CDR3: CASSVGPGTGFAGNQPQHF; DNA: TGTGCCAGCAGCGTCGGTCCCGGGACAGGGTTCGCGGGCAATCAGCCCCAGCATTTT
size: few; J: TRBJ1-4; D: NA; V: TRBV14; CDR3: CASSQGGSGTLFF; DNA: TGTGCCAGCAGCCAAGGAGGGTCGGGGACACTGTTTTTT
size: NA; J: TRBJ2-5; D: NA; V: TRBV5-1; CDR3: CASSLGSFQETQYF; DNA: TGCGCCAGCAGCTTGGGATCTTTCCAAGAGACCCAGTACTTC
size: NA; J: TRBJ2-1; D: NA; V: TRBV5-6; CDR3: CASNRLRQGGLYNEQFF; DNA: TGTGCCAGCAACCGTCTAAGGCAGGGGGGACTATACAATGAGCAGTTCTTC
size: few; J: TRBJ2-3; D: TRBD2; V: TRBV9; CDR3: CASSNRAGGLDTQYF; DNA: TGTGCCAGCAGCAACAGAGCGGGCGGACTAGACACGCAGTATTTT
size: NA; J: TRBJ1-2; D: NA; V: TRBV2; CDR3: CASSDDNLWSYTF; DNA: TGTGCCAGCAGTGATGACAACTTATGGAGCTACACCTTC
size: once; J: TRBJ2-1; D: NA; V: TRBV6-5; CDR3: CASSYSKRETYNEQFF; DNA: TGTGCCAGCAGTTACTCGAAACGGGAGACCTACAATGAGCAGTTCTTC
size: NA; J: TRBJ2-4; D: TRBD1; V: TRBV6-6; CDR3: CASTGQHKNIQYF; DNA: TGTGCCAGTACGGGACAGCACAAAAACATTCAGTACTTC
size: NA; J: TRBJ2-7; D: NA; V: TRBV7-2; CDR3: CASSFKVWTSGYSYEQYF; DNA: TGTGCCAGCAGCTTTAAAGTCTGGACGTCTGGCTACTCCTACGAGCAGTACTTC
size: NA; J: TRBJ2-1; D: TRBD2; V: TRBV10-1; CDR3: CASSESKRGGNEQFF; DNA: TGCGCCAGCAGTGAGTCAAAGCGGGGGGGCAATGAGCAGTTCTTC
size: NA; J: TRBJ2-5; D: TRBD1; V: TRBV7-2; CDR3: CASSIHMTGGGETQYF; DNA: TGTGCCAGCAGCATCCATATGACAGGGGGCGGAGAGACCCAGTACTTC
size: NA; J: TRBJ2-7; D: NA; V: TRBV6-1; CDR3: CASSVDRSYEQYF; DNA: TGTGCCAGCAGCGTGGACCGATCCTACGAGCAGTACTTC
size: NA; J: TRBJ2-3; D: NA; V: TRBV6-5; CDR3: CASSFGGTAAQYF; DNA: TGTGCCAGCAGTTTCGGAGGGACCGCCGCGCAGTATTTT
size: few; J: TRBJ2-1; D: TRBD2; V: TRBV7-6; CDR3: CASSHFGGFRSYNEQFF; DNA: TGTGCCAGCAGTCATTTCGGGGGGTTCCGCTCCTACAATGAGCAGTTCTTC
size: NA; J: TRBJ2-5; D: TRBD2; V: TRBV9; CDR3: CASSVGTSGGQETQYF; DNA: TGTGCCAGCAGCGTAGGGACTAGCGGGGGCCAAGAGACCCAGTACTTC
size: once; J: TRBJ1-1; D: NA; V: TRBV7-9; CDR3: CASSFQTGANTEAFF; DNA: TGTGCCAGCAGCTTCCAGACGGGGGCCAACACTGAAGCTTTCTTT
size: once; J: TRBJ1-1; D: NA; V: TRBV29-1; CDR3: CGGSRNTEAFF; DNA: TGCGGGGGCTCTAGGAACACTGAAGCTTTCTTT
size: NA; J: TRBJ2-1; D: NA; V: TRBV6-5; CDR3: CASSYGTAYNEQFF; DNA: TGTGCCAGCAGTTACGGGACGGCTTACAATGAGCAGTTCTTC
size: NA; J: TRBJ1-4; D: TRBD1; V: TRBV5-1; CDR3: CASSPGGAQEKLFF; DNA: TGCGCCAGCAGCCCAGGGGGCGCACAGGAAAAACTGTTTTTT
size: NA; J: TRBJ2-3; D: NA; V: TRBV5-4; CDR3: CASSLEEWSTDTQYF; DNA: TGTGCCAGCAGCTTGGAGGAATGGAGCACAGATACGCAGTATTTT
size: NA; J: TRBJ2-3; D: NA; V: TRBV18; CDR3: CASSPQVDFTDTQYF; DNA: TGTGCCAGCTCACCCCAGGTAGACTTCACAGATACGCAGTATTTT
size: NA; J: TRBJ2-3; D: TRBD2; V: TRBV18; CDR3: CASSPAVAQRGSTPDTQYF; DNA: TGTGCCAGCTCTCCGGCGGTAGCACAGCGGGGGTCGACACCAGATACGCAGTATTTT
size: NA; J: TRBJ2-2; D: NA; V: TRBV27; CDR3: CASSWSATGELFF; DNA: TGTGCCAGCAGTTGGTCAGCCACCGGGGAGCTGTTTTTT
size: NA; J: TRBJ1-3; D: NA; V: TRBV27; CDR3: CASSPASGNTIYF; DNA: TGTGCCAGCAGCCCGGCCTCTGGAAACACCATATATTTT
size: NA; J: TRBJ2-5; D: TRBD2; V: TRBV28; CDR3: CASSSFSGGRQTQYF; DNA: TGTGCCAGCAGTTCCTTTAGCGGGGGGAGGCAGACCCAGTACTTC
size: NA; J: TRBJ1-1; D: NA; V: TRBV19; CDR3: CASSLSPNTEAFF; DNA: TGTGCCAGTAGTCTTAGTCCGAACACTGAAGCTTTCTTT
size: NA; J: TRBJ2-7; D: TRBD2; V: TRBV5-1; CDR3: CASSLGSGNNEQYF; DNA: TGCGCCAGCAGCTTGGGTAGCGGGAACAACGAGCAGTACTTC
size: NA; J: TRBJ2-7; D: TRBD1; V: TRBV19; CDR3: CASTLRGTGGNEQYF; DNA: TGTGCCAGTACCCTAAGAGGGACAGGGGGCAACGAGCAGTACTTC
size: NA; J: TRBJ2-3; D: NA; V: TRBV28; CDR3: CASSSGTDTQYF; DNA: TGTGCCAGCAGCTCAGGGACAGATACGCAGTATTTT
size: NA; J: TRBJ2-3; D: NA; V: TRBV11-2; CDR3: CASSLTRTLTDTQYF; DNA: TGTGCCAGCAGCCTAACGAGAACCCTTACAGATACGCAGTATTTT
size: few; J: TRBJ2-2; D: NA; V: TRBV19; CDR3: CASSSQGYTGELFF; DNA: TGTGCCAGTAGTTCACAGGGTTACACCGGGGAGCTGTTTTTT
size: NA; J: TRBJ2-5; D: NA; V: TRBV5-1; CDR3: CASSWGPEGETQYF; DNA: TGCGCCAGCAGCTGGGGCCCCGAGGGAGAGACCCAGTACTTC